Listed here are 8 T cell receptor beta chains from one sample, sequenced in a study of cytomegalovirus exposure and HLA in healthy donors. Only in-frame clones appear in the TCRdb table, and some are missing; sequencing was by immunoSEQ multiplex PCR. The profile covers 70,000 or so clones, with 90% to 95% appearing a single time and around 1.5% taken by the ten largest. Sequenced material: PBMCs. Receptors originate from a young man in good health and CMV-seropositive.

The V gene is TRBV6-4, the J gene TRBJ2-1; weak D call: TRBD2 (6 bases). The CDR3 sequence is 16 residues long. The ends were cut back, 2 bases at V and 0 bases at J, with 11 bases in the middle. The germline V gene encodes CDR1 MRHNA and CDR2 SNTAGT. The CDR3 DNA reads TGTGCCAGCAGTGACGGGACTGGGTCCTCCTACAATGAGCAGTTCTTC. Encoded protein: CASSDGTGSSYNEQFF.

In this sample, this clone turned up a few times. This rearrangement joins TRBV28 to TRBJ2-7, with no clear D. CDR1 is MDHEN and CDR2 is SYDVKM in the germline V gene. This CDR3 region has 14 residues. Trimming pared 8 bases from V and 3 bases from J, leaving 17 bases between. This chain's CDR3 is CASCYTTTHYEQYF. CDR3 in DNA: TGTGCCAGCTGCTATACTACCACTCACTACGAGCAGTACTTC.

This chain uses TRBV25-1 with TRBJ2-7; 7 positions agree with TRBD1. Germline V gene data show CDR1 as MGHDK and CDR2 as SYGVNS. The J segment lost 1 base and the V segment lost 5 bases, leaving 11 bases of the junction unmatched. This CDR3 contains 16 residues. CDR3 amino acids: CASSPTNRGASYEQYF. Written as DNA, the CDR3 is TGTGCCAGCAGTCCAACAAACAGGGGAGCGTCCTACGAGCAGTACTTC.

The rearrangement uses TRBV9 and TRBJ2-7; 9 bases match TRBD2. J gave up 3 bases and V 4 bases, and 8 bases lay outside the gene matches. There are 15 residues in the CDR3. Germline CDR1 SGDLS, CDR2 YYNGEE. The CDR3 loop is CASSPTLAGLYEQYF. CDR3 DNA sequence: TGTGCCAGCAGCCCCACCCTAGCGGGGCTCTACGAGCAGTACTTC. Full variable domain (missing parts from reference TRBV9 and TRBJ2-7): DSGVTQTPKHLITATGQRVTLRCSPRSGDLSVYWYQQSLDQGLQFLIQYYNGEERAKGNILERFSAQQFPDLHSELNLSSLELGDSALYFCASSPTLAGLYEQYFGPGTRLTVT.

Regarding this clone: Additional DNA sequences in this sample encode the identical CDR3. This chain connects TRBV5-1 to TRBJ2-1; 7 bases match TRBD1. The V gene end was trimmed by 0 bases and the J gene end by 2 bases; junction bases not matched to a gene: 2. CDR1 SGHRS and CDR2 YFSETQ come from the germline V gene. This CDR3 has 15 residues. CDR3 region: CASSLGQGAYNEQFF. DNA of the CDR3: TGCGCCAGCAGCTTGGGACAGGGCGCCTACAATGAGCAGTTCTTC.

In DNA, the CDR3 is TGTGCCAGCACTTCAGCGGGCCGCCTCAATGAGCAGTTCTTC. This gives the protein CASTSAGRLNEQFF. This chain links TRBV6-6 with TRBJ2-1; D possibly corresponds to TRBD2 (6 bases). The CDR3 runs to 14 residues. Per germline, CDR1 MNHNY and CDR2 SVGAGI (reference sequence). V lost 7 bases and J lost 6, with 16 bases in between.

The chain carries TRBV6-1 and TRBJ1-5; TRBD1 agrees at 10 bases. V dropped 4 bases and J dropped 5; count of bases not matched to a gene: 8. The CDR3 is 16 amino acids. Per germline, CDR1 MNHNS and CDR2 SASEGT. The CDR3 sequence: CASSVRGTGVDQPQHF. The CDR3 nucleotides read TGTGCCAGCAGTGTCCGAGGGACAGGGGTAGATCAGCCCCAGCATTTT.

This clone occurred once. The chain is built from TRBV10-3 and TRBJ1-3, with no clear D. Germline V lookup: CDR1 ENHRY, CDR2 SYGVKD. V was trimmed by 3 bases and J by 0 bases, leaving 9 bases between them. This CDR3 contains 15 residues. The CDR3 region has the DNA TGTGCCATCAGTGAACTTCCGGTCTCTGGAAACACCATATATTTT. This gives the protein CAISELPVSGNTIYF.